The 20 T cell receptor beta chains given below trace back to one sample, sequenced in a study of tissue T cells after allogeneic stem cell transplantation. Time point given: mouse harvest day 14 after allogeneic transplant. The graft held 10^6 splenic CD5+ T cells and 10^7 T-cell-depleted bone marrow cells. Profiled with immunoSEQ multiplex PCR; TCRdb holds only in-frame clones, not every one. The table includes 7,500 to 8,500 clones, 35% to 40% detected once. The sequenced material came from skin. These receptors originate from a female BALB/c mouse given C57BL/6 T cells with graft-versus-host disease after an allogeneic hematopoietic cell transplant.

By sample fraction, this clone is medium-sized. The genes are named according to mouse. The read ends 1 residue before the CDR3 terminus; that terminus is restored from the germline J gene. The J gene is TRBJ2-5, the V gene TRBV24; D is unclear. The CDR3 is 12 amino acids. Deletions cut 0 bases from V and 6 bases from J, with 4 bases between. The V gene's germline CDR1 is KGHTA and CDR2 FRNEEI. CDR3 DNA, as far as it was read: TGTGCCAGCAGTCTGTATGAGGACACCCAGTAC. It specifies CASSLYEDTQY. The entire CDR3 reads CASSLYEDTQYF.

This clone has just a few counts. Germline and genes: mouse. The sequence runs out 1 residue before the end of the CDR3; the remainder is reconstructed from the germline J gene. The chain couples TRBV26 to TRBJ1-5, with D hard to call. The CDR3 sequence is 12 residues long. Germline CDR1 KGHPV, CDR2 FQNQEV (reference sequence). Trimming removed 6 bases from V and 3 bases from J, with 6 bases in between. CDR3 bases read: TGTGCCAGCAGGCCAATCAACCAGGCTCCGCTT. It is translated as CASRPINQAPL. The full CDR3 protein is CASRPINQAPLF.

Details on this clone: These gene names are mouse names. CDR3: CASSLLGGSDYTF. Partial CDR3 DNA: TGTGCCAGCAGTCTGTTAGGGGGCTCCGACTACACC. The V call is TRBV26, the J call TRBJ1-2, with a possible D match to TRBD1 (6 bases). The read ends 1 residue early relative to the CDR3; the germline J gene fills the gap. CDR1 is KGHPV, CDR2 FQNQEV, per germline (reference sequence). The CDR3 covers 13 residues. Trimming took off 1 base at V and 4 bases at J, with 7 bases between the two ends.

Regarding this clone: The gene names here belong to mouse. The sequence runs out 1 residue before the end of the CDR3; the remainder is reconstructed from the germline J gene. This chain joins TRBV19 and TRBJ1-5; 10 nucleotides agree with TRBD1. V was clipped by 4 bases and J by 3 bases; unmatched bases: 4. CDR1 and CDR2 from the germline V gene are FNHDT and SITEND (reference sequence). The CDR3 covers 15 residues. The CDR3: CASSPRDRGNQAPLF. CDR3 bases read: TGTGCCAGCAGTCCCCGGGACAGGGGCAACCAGGCTCCGCTT.

This clone was detected a few times. Mouse gene names and germline throughout. The read is 1 residue too short to cover the CDR3 end, so that end is filled in from the germline J gene. The chain is built from TRBV3 and TRBJ2-2; 10 nucleotides align to TRBD2. Germline CDR1 SNHLY, CDR2 FYNGKV (reference sequence). The CDR3 is 16 amino acids. With 4 bases clipped from V and 4 bases from J, the junction kept 6 bases outside the gene matches. CDR3 protein: CASSSNWGGGTGQLYF. CDR3 bases read: TGTGCCAGCAGCTCCAACTGGGGGGGAGGCACCGGGCAGCTCTAC.

Within the sample, this clone is medium-sized. Gene and germline names: mouse. The read gets to within 1 residue of the CDR3 end, and the germline J gene fills in the rest. The chain carries TRBV26 and TRBJ1-3; unclear D gene. The CDR3 contains 14 residues. The V end lost 3 bases, the J end lost 0 bases, and 6 bases lay between the germline ends. Germline CDR1 KGHPV, CDR2 FQNQEV (reference sequence). The part of the CDR3 DNA that was read is TGTGCCAGCAGTCTAGCAAATTCTGGAAATACGCTCTAT. Its protein is CASSLANSGNTLY. The whole CDR3 protein is CASSLANSGNTLYF.

Points on this clone: It may be a read error: a sequence one base away is much more abundant. Genes and germline are mouse. Read sequence stops 1 residue before the CDR3 end, and the germline J gene provides the missing end. The chain couples TRBV13-3 to TRBJ1-3; D is unclear. This CDR3 region has 13 residues. The germline V gene encodes CDR1 NNHDY and CDR2 SYVADS. Trimming took off 4 bases at V and 0 bases at J, with 5 bases between the two ends. The CDR3 reads CASSQNSGNTLYF. The CDR3 bases that were read are TGTGCCAGCAGTCAAAATTCTGGAAATACGCTCTAT.

Points on this clone: Here the gene names and germline are mouse. From the germline J gene comes the end of the CDR3, since the read stops 1 residue before it. The V call is TRBV2, the J call TRBJ1-4, with D possibly TRBD1 on 6 matching bases. Trimming pared 0 bases from V and 2 bases from J, leaving 7 bases between. Germline V gene data show CDR1 as LGHNA and CDR2 as YSYQKL. CDR3 size: 15 residues. The CDR3 here is CASSQEGTSNERLFF. Partial CDR3 DNA: TGTGCCAGCAGCCAAGAGGGGACATCCAACGAAAGATTATTT.

As for this clone: Genes and germline are mouse. From the germline J gene comes the end of the CDR3, since the read stops 1 residue before it. This sequence joins TRBV23 and TRBJ2-5; the table's D gene call, TRBD1, was not cross checked with the DNA. Germline V gives CDR1 KGHTA, CDR2 FQNQQP. The CDR3 has 13 amino acids. The CDR3: CSSSRQGQDTQYF. The CDR3 bases that were read are TGCTCCAGCAGTCGACAGGGGCAAGACACCCAGTAC.

Details on this clone: Gene names and germline refer to mouse. Read data end 1 residue before the CDR3 end; the end is taken from the germline J gene. The V gene is TRBV12-2, the J gene TRBJ2-5; 8 bases agree with TRBD2. Germline V lookup: CDR1 SGHLS, CDR2 HYDKME. The CDR3 is made up of 14 amino acids. The V segment lost 0 bases and the J segment 6 bases; nucleotides outside the gene matches: 4. The CDR3 reads CASSLALGEDTQYF. Partial CDR3 DNA: TGTGCCAGCTCTCTCGCACTGGGGGAGGACACCCAGTAC. The full variable domain, with the rest looked up from reference TRBV12-2 and TRBJ2-5, is NSGVVQSPRYIIKGKGERSILKCIPISGHLSVAWYQQTQGQELKFFIQHYDKMERDKGNLPSRFSVQQFDDYHSEMNMSALELEDSAVYFCASSLALGEDTQYFGPGTRLLVL.

This clone was found once. The gene symbols are mouse symbols. The sequenced CDR3 bases are TGTGCCTGGAGTCTAGTGGGGGGCGGCACAGAAGTCTTC. This encodes CAWSLVGGGTEVF. The whole CDR3 protein reads CAWSLVGGGTEVFF. This chain connects TRBV31 to TRBJ1-1; tentatively, D is TRBD1 (6 bases). The sequence runs out 1 residue before the end of the CDR3; the remainder is reconstructed from the germline J gene. CDR1 and CDR2 from the germline V gene are GKSSPN and SITVG. The CDR3 is 14 amino acids. Trimming took off 0 bases at V and 4 bases at J, with 12 bases between the two ends.

Only a few counts were recorded for this clone. Genes here carry mouse names. CDR3 DNA (partial): TGCTCCAGCAGTCAAGGGGCGCTCTAT. Translation gives CSSSQGALY. The full CDR3 protein is CSSSQGALYF. The rearrangement links TRBV23 to TRBJ1-3. The read terminates 1 residue before the CDR3 end, so the remaining end is supplied by the germline J gene. Germline V gene data show CDR1 as KGHTA and CDR2 as FQNQQP. The CDR3 has 10 residues.

Worth noting for this clone: The genes and germline here are from mouse. The sequence runs out 1 residue before the end of the CDR3; the remainder is reconstructed from the germline J gene. The chain has TRBV23 and TRBJ2-5; TRBD2, the D gene given by the table, was not confirmed from the DNA. This CDR3 comprises 15 residues. Germline V gives CDR1 KGHTA, CDR2 FQNQQP. The part of the CDR3 DNA that was read is TGCTCCAGCAGTCAAAGACTGGGGGTCCAAGACACCCAGTAC. This gives the protein CSSSQRLGVQDTQY. The whole CDR3 sequence reads CSSSQRLGVQDTQYF.

By share, this clone ranks as medium-sized. Genes and germline are mouse. The sequence runs out 1 residue before the end of the CDR3; the remainder is reconstructed from the germline J gene. The chain links TRBV26 to TRBJ1-3; 7 bases map to TRBD1. J gave up 2 bases and V 7 bases, and 5 bases lay outside the gene matches. Per germline, CDR1 KGHPV and CDR2 FQNQEV (reference sequence). The CDR3 covers 14 residues. The CDR3 reads CASTLQGAGNTLYF. The sequenced CDR3 bases are TGTGCCAGCACTCTCCAGGGGGCTGGAAATACGCTCTAT. Full variable domain (remainder filled in from reference TRBV26 and TRBJ1-3): NSKVIQTPRYLVKGQGQKAKMRCIPEKGHPVVFWYQQNKNNEFKFLINFQNQEVLQQIDMTEKRFSAECPSNSPCSLEIQSSEAGDSALYLCASTLQGAGNTLYFGEGSRLIVV.

By sample fraction, this clone is medium-sized. Germline and genes here are mouse. With the read ending 1 residue before the CDR3 end, the germline J gene is used to fill in that end. The chain links TRBV26 to TRBJ1-3; 9 bases are shared with TRBD1. V shed 6 bases, J shed 0 bases, and the junction held 6 bases outside the gene matches. The CDR3 length is 16 residues. Germline V gene data show CDR1 as KGHPV and CDR2 as FQNQEV (reference sequence). The CDR3 bases that were read are TGTGCCAGCAGGCCGGGACAGGGCCTTTCTGGAAATACGCTCTAT. Residues: CASRPGQGLSGNTLY. The whole CDR3 reads CASRPGQGLSGNTLYF.

This clone ranks as medium-sized. The gene symbols are mouse symbols. The read ends 1 residue early relative to the CDR3; the germline J gene fills the gap. V usage is TRBV26 and J usage is TRBJ2-2, with D unclear. The V and J ends lost 4 bases and 0 bases respectively, with 6 bases between them. This CDR3 spans 14 amino acids. Germline V CDR1 and CDR2: KGHPV, FQNQEV (reference sequence). The CDR3 DNA, read in part, is TGTGCCAGCAGTCCGACTTCAAACACCGGGCAGCTCTAC. Amino acids: CASSPTSNTGQLY. The whole CDR3 protein is CASSPTSNTGQLYF.

Comments on this clone: Genes and germline are mouse. Read data end 1 residue before the CDR3 end; the end is taken from the germline J gene. The chain employs TRBV3 and TRBJ2-4, with 8 bases that match TRBD2. CDR1 SNHLY and CDR2 FYNGKV come from the germline V gene (reference sequence). Trimming cost V 5 bases and J 5 bases; bases outside gene matches: 0. This CDR3 spans 12 amino acids. The sequenced CDR3 bases are TGTGCCAGCAGCGGGACTGGAAACACCTTGTAC. Translation gives CASSGTGNTLY. The complete CDR3 reads CASSGTGNTLYF.

This clone was seen more than once but under ten times. Gene and germline names: mouse. Sequencing ends 1 residue short of the CDR3 end; the germline J gene provides the rest. The chain recombines TRBV26 with TRBJ2-5; the D gene is possibly TRBD1 (5 bases). V was trimmed by 4 bases and J by 4 bases, leaving 6 bases between them. Per germline, CDR1 KGHPV and CDR2 FQNQEV (reference sequence). This CDR3 comprises 12 residues. This chain's CDR3 is CASSRQKDTQYF. The CDR3 bases that were read are TGTGCCAGCAGTCGACAGAAAGACACCCAGTAC.

Turning to this clone: The germline and genes are mouse ones. Read sequence stops 1 residue before the CDR3 end, and the germline J gene provides the missing end. The genes are TRBV12-2 and TRBJ1-4; 8 bases fit TRBD1. The germline CDR1 and CDR2 sequences are SGHLS and HYDKME. V trimming: 2 bases; J trimming: 6 bases; junction bases outside the gene matches: 4. The CDR3 spans 14 residues. The CDR3 sequence is CASSPGGADERLFF. The CDR3 bases that were read are TGTGCCAGCTCTCCAGGGGGCGCCGACGAAAGATTATTT.

Concerning this clone itself: All gene names here are mouse names. The CDR3 end lies 1 residue beyond the end of the read and is filled in from the germline J gene. The chain is built from TRBV26 and TRBJ2-1; tentative D call: TRBD1 (6 bases). This CDR3 contains 14 residues. The germline CDR1 and CDR2 sequences are KGHPV and FQNQEV (reference sequence). Trimming cost V 3 bases and J 3 bases, with 9 bases left between them. CDR3: CASSLRDIYAEQFF. The part of the CDR3 DNA that was read is TGTGCCAGCAGTCTCCGGGACATCTATGCTGAGCAGTTC.